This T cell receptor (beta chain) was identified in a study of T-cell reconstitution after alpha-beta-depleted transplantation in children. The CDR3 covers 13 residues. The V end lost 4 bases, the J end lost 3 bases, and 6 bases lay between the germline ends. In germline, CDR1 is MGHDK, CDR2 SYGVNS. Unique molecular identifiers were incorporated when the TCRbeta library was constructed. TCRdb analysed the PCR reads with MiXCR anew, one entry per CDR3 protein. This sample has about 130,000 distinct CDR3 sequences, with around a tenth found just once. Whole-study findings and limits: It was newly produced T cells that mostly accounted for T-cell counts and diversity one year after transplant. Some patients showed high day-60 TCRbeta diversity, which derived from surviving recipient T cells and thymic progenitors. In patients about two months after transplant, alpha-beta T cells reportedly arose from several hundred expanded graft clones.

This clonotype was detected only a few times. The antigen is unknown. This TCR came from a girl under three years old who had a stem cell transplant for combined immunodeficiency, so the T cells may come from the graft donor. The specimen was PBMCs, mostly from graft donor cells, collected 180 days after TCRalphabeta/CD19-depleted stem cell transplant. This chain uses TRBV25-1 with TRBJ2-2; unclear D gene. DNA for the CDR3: TGTGCCAGCAGTGCCCCCCACACCGGGGAGCTGTTTTTT. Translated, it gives CASSAPHTGELFF.